These 23 T cell receptor beta chains share one sample of origin, sequenced in a study of blood T cells in healthy people across ages. A sample-barcoded 5' primer and a J-beta primer mix were used in a second PCR of about 7 to 12 cycles. TCRdb reanalysed the 5' RACE reads using MiXCR and keeps one entry per CDR3 protein. The data show 700,000 to 900,000 distinct CDR3 sequences, around 25% seen once. These data were also reused for a study on T cells of mothers and their children.

Input material: blood. The receptors come from a boy aged 10-17 years in good health.

This clonotype was seen a handful of times. The V call is TRBV5-1, the J call TRBJ1-1; perhaps TRBD1 as D (5 bases). CDR1 is SGHRS, CDR2 YFSETQ, per germline. V was clipped by 0 bases and J by 4 bases, with 19 bases between them. The CDR3 is 17 amino acids. The DNA of the CDR3 is TGCGCCAGCAGCTTGGCCGGGGGGACCACTCGGGGCACTGAAGCTTTCTTT. Translation: CASSLAGGTTRGTEAFF.

This chain connects TRBV19 to TRBJ2-1; D perhaps matches TRBD2 (7 bases). Germline CDR1 and CDR2: LNHDA and SQIVND (reference sequence). The V and J ends lost 3 bases and 2 bases respectively, with 11 bases between them. There are 15 residues in the CDR3. CDR3 residues: CASSIRGGTYNEQFF. The CDR3 nucleotides are TGTGCCAGTAGTATCAGGGGAGGGACCTACAATGAGCAGTTCTTC.

This clonotype has a handful of counts. V gene TRBV7-3 combines with J gene TRBJ2-3, with TRBD2 matching 11 bases. The CDR3 has 15 amino acids. The V and J ends lost 3 bases and 4 bases, in that order; junction bases with no gene match: 3. The germline V gene encodes CDR1 SGHTA and CDR2 FQGTGA. The CDR3 DNA reads as TGTGCCAGCAGCTTCATAGCGGGGGGGCCAGATACGCAGTATTTT. Translating it yields CASSFIAGGPDTQYF.

The chain couples TRBV5-1 to TRBJ2-5; maybe TRBD1 (6 bases). The V end lost 7 bases, the J end lost 0 bases, and 19 bases lay between the germline ends. Germline V CDR1 and CDR2: SGHRS, YFSETQ. This CDR3 spans 16 amino acids. The DNA of the CDR3 is TGCGCCAGCCGCCCCCCAGGGGCGACGTACCAAGAGACCCAGTACTTC. Translation: CASRPPGATYQETQYF.

This clonotype was observed a handful of times. The gene calls are TRBV5-1 and TRBJ2-7; D call uncertain. The CDR3 covers 13 residues. In germline, CDR1 is SGHRS, CDR2 YFSETQ. Between the trimmed V and J ends, which lost 0 bases and 2 bases, there was a span of 6 bases. This CDR3 reads CASSLVLTYEQYF. CDR3 coding DNA: TGCGCCAGCAGCTTGGTGTTAACCTACGAGCAGTACTTC.

This clonotype was detected only once. CDR3 amino acids: CASSWGIPGSTEAFF. CDR3 sequence (DNA): TGCGCCAGCAGCTGGGGGATTCCGGGATCCACTGAAGCTTTCTTT. The rearrangement links TRBV5-1 to TRBJ1-1; TRBD1 might be the D (5 bases). The germline V gene has CDR1 SGHRS and CDR2 YFSETQ. Deletions cut 3 bases from V and 4 bases from J, with 16 bases between. This CDR3 contains 15 residues.

V gene TRBV20-1 combines with J gene TRBJ2-7; TRBD1 might be the D (5 bases). Looked up from germline, CDR1 is DFQATT and CDR2 is SNEGSKA (reference sequence). V was clipped by 4 bases and J by 2 bases, with 15 bases between them. The CDR3 totals 14 residues. The CDR3 DNA reads TGCAGTGCTATACGGACACTCGATACCTACGAGCAGTACTTC. Protein: CSAIRTLDTYEQYF.

This clonotype was seen a few times. The chain couples TRBV6-1 to TRBJ2-1, with TRBD2 identical over 11 bases. CDR1 and CDR2 (germline): MNHNS, SASEGT. The CDR3 is 15 amino acids. V gave up 8 bases and J gave up 6 bases; unmatched junction bases: 9. The CDR3 is CASVSGTSGSNEQFF. In DNA, the CDR3 is TGTGCCAGCGTATCCGGGACTAGCGGTTCCAATGAGCAGTTCTTC.

The gene calls are TRBV30 and TRBJ1-3; D unresolved. With 0 bases removed from V and 3 bases from J, the gap between germline ends came to 6 bases. This CDR3 is 13 amino acids long. Germline CDR1 is GTSNPN and CDR2 is SVGIG (reference sequence). This CDR3 reads CAWSVTDGNTIYF. For the CDR3, the DNA is TGTGCCTGGAGTGTGACGGATGGAAACACCATATATTTT.

This clonotype was observed a handful of times. The chain is built from TRBV2 and TRBJ2-3, with a weak D call TRBD1 (6 bases). The CDR3 is made up of 14 amino acids. Germline assignment: CDR1 SNHLY and CDR2 FYNNEI. V was shortened by 7 bases and J by 0 bases, with 11 bases between the two germline ends. CDR3 loop: CASKGTSSTDTQYF. CDR3 DNA sequence: TGTGCCAGCAAGGGGACATCTAGCACAGATACGCAGTATTTT.

The J gene is TRBJ2-1, the V gene TRBV29-1; TRBD1 might be the D (6 bases). Deletions cut 7 bases from V and 6 bases from J, with 16 bases between. The germline V gene encodes CDR1 SQVTM and CDR2 ANQGSEA. This CDR3 has 13 residues. The CDR3 spells CSAGHRGGNEQFF. In DNA, the CDR3 is TGCAGCGCCGGACACCGAGGGGGCAATGAGCAGTTCTTC.

The chain employs TRBV12-5 and TRBJ2-3, with TRBD1 identical over 10 bases. CDR1 and CDR2 (germline): LGHNT, FRNRAP. V lost 2 bases to trimming and J lost 3 bases; unmatched junction nucleotides: 11. The CDR3 covers 18 residues. CDR3 protein: CASGLIKRDRGATDTQYF. The CDR3 coding sequence is TGTGCTAGTGGTTTGATAAAACGGGACAGGGGTGCGACAGATACGCAGTATTTT.

This clonotype was recorded a few times. V is TRBV20-1 and J is TRBJ1-2, with 10 bases fitting TRBD1. This CDR3 has 15 residues. V lost 6 bases, J lost 6 bases, and 13 bases stayed unmatched. Germline V CDR1 and CDR2: DFQATT, SNEGSKA (reference sequence). In nucleotides, the CDR3 is TGCAGTGCCATCGACCGGGACAGGGGATCTCATGGCTACACCTTC. This sequence encodes CSAIDRDRGSHGYTF.

This clonotype was observed a handful of times. The rearrangement links TRBV5-1 to TRBJ2-5, with D tentatively TRBD1 or TRBD2 (5 bases each). V was pared by 6 bases and J by 4 bases, with 13 bases between. Germline values: CDR1 SGHRS, CDR2 YFSETQ. CDR3 length: 13 residues. The CDR3 nucleotides are TGCGCCAGCAACAAGGGGACCGGAGAGACCCAGTACTTC. Translation gives CASNKGTGETQYF.

This chain uses TRBV6-1 with TRBJ2-7, with D possibly TRBD2 on 5 matching bases. Trimming shortened V by 6 bases and J by 1 base, and 13 bases separated the two germline ends. Germline V CDR1 and CDR2: MNHNS, SASEGT. The CDR3 is 14 residues long. The chain's CDR3 is CASREDLSSYEQYF. The CDR3 coding sequence is TGTGCCAGCAGGGAGGACCTTTCTTCCTACGAGCAGTACTTC.

The V and J genes are TRBV7-9 and TRBJ1-2; D might be TRBD1 (5 bases). V was cut by 8 bases and J by 4 bases, with 14 bases left in between. Germline V lookup: CDR1 SEHNR, CDR2 FQNEAQ (reference sequence). The CDR3 runs to 13 residues. The CDR3 sequence: CASPKTGTYGYTF. CDR3 DNA sequence: TGTGCCAGCCCGAAGACTGGGACCTATGGCTACACCTTC. Together with reference TRBV7-9 and TRBJ1-2, the CDR3 gives the full variable domain: DTGVSQNPRHKITKRGQNVTFRCDPISEHNRLYWYRQTLGQGPEFLTYFQNEAQLEKSRLLSDRFSAERPKGSFSTLEIQRTEQGDSAMYLCASPKTGTYGYTFGSGTRLTVV.

This clonotype was counted only a few times. J is TRBJ2-1 and V is TRBV15; D unresolved. The CDR3 loop spans 12 amino acids. Trimming took off 0 bases at V and 7 bases at J, with 4 bases between the two ends. The V gene's germline CDR1 is LNHNV and CDR2 YYDKDF (reference sequence). The CDR3 loop is CATSRERNEQFF. In DNA form, the CDR3 reads TGTGCCACCAGCAGAGAAAGGAATGAGCAGTTCTTC.

This clonotype was seen at least ten times. The chain recombines TRBV5-1 with TRBJ2-5; no clear D. Germline V gene sequence: CDR1 SGHRS, CDR2 YFSETQ. V was trimmed by 7 bases and J by 4 bases, leaving 8 bases between them. The CDR3 covers 11 residues. The CDR3 nucleotides are TGCGCCAGCTCCTGGAGAGAGACCCAGTACTTC. This encodes CASSWRETQYF.

This clonotype was counted only a few times. The J gene is TRBJ2-5, the V gene TRBV4-1; D might be TRBD1 or TRBD2, each matching 5 bases. Between the trimmed V and J ends, which lost 1 base and 5 bases, there was a span of 14 bases. This CDR3 has 15 amino acids. Germline V gene data show CDR1 as MGHRA and CDR2 as YSYEKL. The CDR3 here is CASSQGGPRQETQYF. CDR3 sequence (DNA): TGCGCCAGCAGCCAAGGGGGACCTCGACAGGAGACCCAGTACTTC.

This clonotype was detected only a few times. The chain has TRBV5-1 and TRBJ1-4, with D perhaps matching TRBD1 (5 bases). Between the trimmed V and J ends, which lost 4 bases and 4 bases, there was a span of 14 bases. The germline gives CDR1 SGHRS, CDR2 YFSETQ. This CDR3 contains 15 residues. For the CDR3, the DNA is TGCGCCAGCAGCACCGGGACCTCAAATAATGAAAAACTGTTTTTT. Translating it yields CASSTGTSNNEKLFF.

This clonotype was seen only a few times. The CDR3 region has the DNA TGTGCCATCAGTGAGGGAGGTCAGGATCAGCCCCAGCATTTT. Encoded protein: CAISEGGQDQPQHF. This sequence joins TRBV10-3 and TRBJ1-5; D remains unclear. The germline V and J ends were trimmed by 2 bases and 5 bases, with 10 bases remaining between them. CDR1 and CDR2 (germline): ENHRY, SYGVKD. CDR3 length: 14 amino acids.

The chain has TRBV9 and TRBJ1-3; D uncertain. Germline V gene data show CDR1 as SGDLS and CDR2 as YYNGEE. V was pared by 0 bases and J by 3 bases, with 10 bases between. The CDR3 contains 15 residues. The chain's CDR3 is CASSVGTGSGNTIYF. Here the CDR3 DNA reads TGTGCCAGCAGCGTAGGGACCGGGAGTGGAAACACCATATATTTT.

The chain combines TRBV5-1 with TRBJ2-1; unclear D gene. V lost 4 bases and J lost 7, with 9 bases in between. This CDR3 is built from 12 residues. Looked up from germline, CDR1 is SGHRS and CDR2 is YFSETQ. DNA of the CDR3: TGCGCCAGCAGCCCAGAATGGAATGAGCAGTTCTTC. Amino acid sequence: CASSPEWNEQFF. Using reference TRBV5-1 and TRBJ2-1 for the parts outside the CDR3, the full variable domain is KAGVTQTPRYLIKTRGQQVTLSCSPISGHRSVSWYQQTPGQGLQFLFEYFSETQRNKGNFPGRFSGRQFSNSRSEMNVSTLELGDSALYLCASSPEWNEQFFGPGTRLTVL.